This TCR beta chain was identified in a study of T cells in localized non-small cell lung cancer (dated by TCRdb to 2018 to 2020). In terms of the full investigation: Comparing tumors with uninvolved tumor-adjacent lungs, the study looked at the T cell repertoires of about 240 patients with early-stage NSCLC. The cohort comprised roughly 240 treatment-naïve NSCLC patients with resected, localized lung tumors. A mean age of about 66 years was recorded for the NSCLC patients, of whom 120 to 150 were male and 95 to 110 were female.

Concerning this clone itself: Its antigen is still unknown. Base qualities are not at hand, and no much larger clone is one base apart.

TCR beta CDR3 regions were sequenced from DNA using the immunoSEQ Assay. Turning to the authors' computational methods: T cell density was computed as TCR beta template counts normalized to usable DNA estimated by amplifying housekeeping genes. Using the preseqR package, richness was estimated by extrapolating to 120,000 templates for tissue samples and 400,000 templates for PBMC samples. Clonality was calculated as one minus Pielou's evenness. To identify tissue-enriched TCRs, differential abundance testing was run on productive amino-acid clonotypes with a minimum total count of 5 and an alpha of 0.1. Repertoire overlap between compartments was quantified with the Jaccard Index and Morisita Overlap Index. GLIPH grouped TCR beta CDR3s together with public tetramer-defined viral CDR3s, and a viral motif had to include at least three viral sequences and also show V-gene enrichment. The table was pulled from immuneACCESS by TCRdb, which kept in-frame rearrangements only. Such tables lose some clones; where checked, under half of the loss comes from unresolved V genes, and the rest has no known cause. For V, J and clone size, that table is used; D and trimming come from the DNA. This sample has fewer than 40,000 clones in its table, and approximately 90% of those were observed once. 15% to 20% of the sample is taken by the ten largest.

Broad study findings and their caveats: Multi-region tumor sequencing was not performed, so intratumor heterogeneity could not be excluded. Higher T cell density in blood was associated with longer overall survival, whereas higher clonality in adjacent lung was associated with shorter survival. Uninvolved tumor-adjacent lung showed the highest T cell clonality, higher than tumor, which suggests more focused antigenic responses in the adjacent lung. A median of about 55 of the top 100 tumor clones were detected in paired uninvolved adjacent lung, and about 29 of these tumor clones were also found among the top 100 clones of the paired uninvolved adjacent lung. Because the study design was exploratory, TCR variables were selected using unadjusted p-values without false-discovery rate correction.

V has 1 base trimmed and J has 4 bases trimmed; junction bases matching no gene number 9. Spanning cysteine to phenylalanine, the CDR3 consists of 19 amino acids. Only CDR3 DNA remains: 57 bases, in frame from the first base. Based on the germline V gene (reference sequence), the CDR1 and CDR2 sequences are LNHNV and YYDKDF. At diagnosis, tumor, uninvolved tumor-adjacent lung and peripheral blood were collected and then preserved as a mix of FFPE and fresh-frozen material. For TCR repertoire profiling, blood samples were analyzed as peripheral blood mononuclear cells. The V gene is TRBV15 and the J gene is TRBJ2-3; 15 of the junction bases match TRBD2. The source of this sequence is a man aged 35-75 years with stage III lung adenocarcinoma. This sample comprised peripheral blood mononuclear cells, obtained before any cancer treatment. The sequence in DNA is TGTGCCACCAGCAGAGGTCGGGGACTAGCGGGGGGTTTTGCAGATACGCAGTATTTT. The encoded protein is CATSRGRGLAGGFADTQYF.